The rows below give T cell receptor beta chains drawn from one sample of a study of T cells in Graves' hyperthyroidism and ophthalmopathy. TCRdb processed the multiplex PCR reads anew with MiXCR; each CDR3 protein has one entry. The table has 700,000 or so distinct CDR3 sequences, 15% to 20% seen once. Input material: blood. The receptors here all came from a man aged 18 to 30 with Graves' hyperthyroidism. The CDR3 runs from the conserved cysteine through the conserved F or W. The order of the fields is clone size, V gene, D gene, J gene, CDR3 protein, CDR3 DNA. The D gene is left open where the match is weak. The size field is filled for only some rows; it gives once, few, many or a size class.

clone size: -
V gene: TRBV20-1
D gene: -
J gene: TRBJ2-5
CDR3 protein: CSAPMGERETQYF
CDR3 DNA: TGCAGTGCCCCGATGGGGGAGCGGGAGACCCAGTACTTC

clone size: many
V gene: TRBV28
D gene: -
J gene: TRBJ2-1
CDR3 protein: CASSPGDRGGYNEQFF
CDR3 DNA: TGTGCCAGCAGTCCTGGAGATCGGGGTGGCTACAATGAGCAGTTCTTC

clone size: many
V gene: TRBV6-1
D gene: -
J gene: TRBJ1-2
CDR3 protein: CASRKQGSNYGYTF
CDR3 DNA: TGTGCCAGCAGGAAACAGGGCTCTAACTATGGCTACACCTTC

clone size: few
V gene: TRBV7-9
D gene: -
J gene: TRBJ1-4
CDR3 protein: CASSLVSDQKGGEKLFF
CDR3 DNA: TGTGCCAGCAGCTTAGTGTCGGACCAAAAGGGCGGTGAAAAACTGTTTTTT

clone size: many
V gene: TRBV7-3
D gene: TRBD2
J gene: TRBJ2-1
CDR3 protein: CASSSRLAGLNEQFF
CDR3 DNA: TGTGCCAGCAGCTCCCGACTAGCGGGACTTAATGAGCAGTTCTTC

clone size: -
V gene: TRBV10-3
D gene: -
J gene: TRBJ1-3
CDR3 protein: CAISDWGAGNTIYF
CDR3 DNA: TGTGCCATCAGTGATTGGGGGGCTGGAAACACCATATATTTT

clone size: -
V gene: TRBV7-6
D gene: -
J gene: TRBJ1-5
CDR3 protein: CASSHREDQPQHF
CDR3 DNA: TGTGCCAGCAGTCACAGGGAGGACCAGCCCCAGCATTTT

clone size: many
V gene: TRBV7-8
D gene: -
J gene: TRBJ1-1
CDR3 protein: CASSLGAAEAFF
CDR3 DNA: TGTGCCAGCAGCTTAGGGGCAGCTGAAGCTTTCTTT

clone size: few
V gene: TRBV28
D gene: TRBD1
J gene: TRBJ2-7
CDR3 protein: CAGSPDRFSLPEQYF
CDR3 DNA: TGTGCCGGCAGTCCGGACAGGTTTTCCCTCCCCGAGCAGTACTTC

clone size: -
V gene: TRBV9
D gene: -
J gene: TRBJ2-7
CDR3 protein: CASSVSPWSSYEQYF
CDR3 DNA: TGTGCCAGCAGCGTATCGCCTTGGAGCTCCTACGAGCAGTACTTC

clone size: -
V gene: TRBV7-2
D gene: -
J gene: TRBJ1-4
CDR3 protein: CASSLLRGGGTNEKLFF
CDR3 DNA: TGTGCCAGCAGCTTATTACGGGGAGGCGGCACTAATGAAAAACTGTTTTTT

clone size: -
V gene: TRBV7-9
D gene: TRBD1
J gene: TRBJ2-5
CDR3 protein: CASSSPEDRGETQYF
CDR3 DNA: TGTGCCAGCAGCTCCCCCGAAGACAGGGGAGAGACCCAGTACTTC

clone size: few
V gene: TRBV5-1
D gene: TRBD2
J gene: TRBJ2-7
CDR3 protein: CASSFLAGGAAYEQYF
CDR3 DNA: TGTGCCAGCAGCTTCCTAGCGGGAGGCGCCGCCTACGAGCAGTACTTC

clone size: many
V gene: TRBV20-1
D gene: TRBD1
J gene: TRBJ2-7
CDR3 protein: CSARDRVGSYEQYF
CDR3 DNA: TGCAGTGCTAGGGACAGGGTTGGGTCCTACGAGCAGTACTTC

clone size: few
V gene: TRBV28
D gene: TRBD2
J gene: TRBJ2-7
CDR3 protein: CASSFPRASGNYEQYF
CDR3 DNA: TGTGCCAGCAGTTTTCCTCGGGCTAGCGGGAACTACGAGCAGTACTTC

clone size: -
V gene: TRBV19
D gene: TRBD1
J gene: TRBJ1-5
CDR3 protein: CASSGRQGVNQPQHF
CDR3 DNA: TGTGCCAGTAGTGGGAGACAGGGGGTAAATCAGCCCCAGCATTTT